This TCR beta chain was identified in a study of T cells in tumors after PD-1 blockade. TCRdb's copy holds only in-frame clones and misses some; the assay was immunoSEQ multiplex PCR. This table has just under 65,000 clones, about 74% appearing once. Germline loops: CDR1 WSHSY, CDR2 SAAADI. Trimming cost V 8 bases and J 0 bases, with 14 bases left between them. This CDR3 spans 15 amino acids. This receptor was identified in a human donor with basal cell carcinoma. The V gene is TRBV10-2, the J gene TRBJ1-3; TRBD1 might be the D (6 bases). This specimen was PBMCs, taken after anti-PD-1 treatment. In DNA, the CDR3 is TGCGCCAGCGGGGAACAGGGCTACTCTGGAAACACCATATATTTT. Translated, it gives CASGEQGYSGNTIYF.